Listed here is a single T cell receptor beta chain. Trimming took 4 bases from V and 2 from J; bases not matched to a gene: 11. The CDR3 runs to 16 residues. CDR1 and CDR2 from the germline V gene are SEHNR and FQNEAQ (reference sequence). All the donors were Caucasian adults who lived in Nashville, Tennessee. Subsets obtained from CD4+ cells comprised CD45RA+ naive and CD45RA-negative memory cells. The table came from immunoSEQ multiplex PCR; TCRdb's copy has only in-frame clones and leaves some out. This sample carries millions of clones, 85% to 95% of them seen once, and the ten largest clones take about 0.39%. These data belong to a study of shared clonotypes between healthy human individuals.

V is TRBV7-9 and J is TRBJ2-7; 7 bases fit TRBD2. Sequenced material: naive CD4+ T cells from PBMCs. Subset meaning: CD45RA+ positively selected. This TCR was sampled from a man between 18 and 29 years old in good health. Some clones in this sample may be carry-over from other donors' samples. The CDR3 bases are TGTGCCAGCAGCTCCCCCGGGGGGAGAGGGACCTACGAGCAGTACTTC. This encodes CASSSPGGRGTYEQYF.